This TCR beta chain was recorded in a study of vaccination and CD4 T cells after COVID-19. Looked up from germline, CDR1 is KGHSH and CDR2 is LQKENI. Unmatched junction bases numbered 7, after V lost 5 bases and J lost 0 bases. This CDR3 has 15 amino acids. A note on this clonotype: Its specificity is not known.

Oncomine TCR Beta short-read sequencing was applied to DNA from cultured CD4+ T cells. TCRdb reprocessed the PCR reads with MiXCR, giving one entry per CDR3 protein. This sample carries under 20,000 distinct CDR3 sequences, approximately 45% of them seen once, and the ten largest clones take 4.5% to 6%. Indicated treatment: roughly ten-day PBMC culture with coronavirus spike peptide pools or control peptides (ViraFEST assay). This TCR was recovered from a human donor who had recovered from COVID-19. The sequencing here drew on CD4+ T cells from blood, cultured in vitro, taken before SARS-CoV-2 vaccination. This chain connects TRBV18 to TRBJ2-7, with 7 bases matching TRBD2. As DNA, the CDR3 is TGTGCCAGCTCAGAAGGGCTAGCGGTCTCCTACGAGCAGTACTTC. Its protein is CASSEGLAVSYEQYF. Full variable domain (remainder filled in from reference TRBV18 and TRBJ2-7): NAGVMQNPRHLVRRRGQEARLRCSPMKGHSHVYWYRQLPEEGLKFMVYLQKENIIDESGMPKERFSAEFPKEGPSILRIQQVVRGDSAAYFCASSEGLAVSYEQYFGPGTRLTVT.